This T cell receptor beta chain was found in a study of blood T cell repertoires in COVID-19. About the research overall: COVID-19 samples from acute and convalescent phases originated in the United States, Italy and Spain. The cDNA or gDNA used as material had been derived from T cells, B-cell-depleted T cells, or PBMCs.

This clone has a handful of counts. Other nucleotide sequences from this sample produce the same CDR3. The V segment lost 3 bases and the J segment 4 bases; nucleotides outside the gene matches: 2. Germline lookup yields CDR1 MNHEY and CDR2 SMNVEV (reference sequence). The CDR3 sequence is 14 residues long. Source study methods: The assay estimated nucleated cells by amplifying reference gene primers. TCRdb's copy holds only in-frame clones and misses some; the assay was immunoSEQ multiplex PCR. Clonal size and the V and J genes are those of that table, whereas D and trimming came from the DNA. The data contain some 100,000 clones, more than 80% of them singletons.

Sample: peripheral blood. The sequence derives from a human donor in a cohort sampled during active COVID-19. The chain employs TRBV27 and TRBJ1-1; TRBD1 agrees at 10 bases. In DNA form, the CDR3 reads TGTGCCAGCAGTTTGAGGACAGGGGGCACTGAAGCTTTCTTT. Translation gives CASSLRTGGTEAFF.